This TCR beta chain was observed in a study of cytomegalovirus exposure and HLA in healthy donors. This clone was seen a few times. PCR primers comprised 60 Vbeta and 13 Jbeta primers. Using immunoSEQ multiplex PCR, the repertoire was profiled, and TCRdb retains in-frame clones only, with some absent. The data show about 65,000 clones, roughly 60% seen once. This receptor was identified in a man aged 25-45 years in good health and CMV-seronegative. Sample: PBMCs.

Here the CDR3 reads CASCPLRGGLTRTDTQYF. DNA for the CDR3: TGTGCCAGCTGCCCCTTACGCGGGGGCCTTACCCGCACAGATACGCAGTATTTT. The chain couples TRBV27 to TRBJ2-3; D is perhaps TRBD2 (7 bases). Trimming pared 8 bases from V and 1 base from J, leaving 25 bases between. The CDR3 contains 18 residues. In germline, CDR1 is MNHEY, CDR2 SMNVEV (reference sequence).